This T cell receptor (beta chain) was sequenced in a study of T cells in Graves' hyperthyroidism and ophthalmopathy. Notes on the study in general: Most clonotypes that expanded in the thyroid above 0.001 also showed up in blood.

As concerns this clonotype: Its antigen is as yet unknown.

Source material for PBMCs was roughly 10 ml fresh peripheral blood. TCR beta CDR3 region amplification was performed from RNA transcripts. Primed by the HTBI set, a first-round RT-PCR was run on the TCR CDR3. TCRdb reprocessed the multiplex PCR reads with MiXCR, giving one entry per CDR3 protein. The repertoire holds 300,000 to 350,000 distinct CDR3 sequences, approximately 13% seen once, with 20% to 25% in the top ten. Per the germline V gene, CDR1 is SGHDT and CDR2 is YYEEEE. The CDR3 runs 12 residues. V lost 4 bases, J lost 10 bases, and 11 bases lay in between. Material for sequencing was blood. The V call is TRBV5-6, the J call TRBJ1-4; tentatively, D is TRBD1 (5 bases). The TCR originated in a woman between 25 and 40 years old with Graves' hyperthyroidism. The CDR3 spells CASSTPQGKLFF. In DNA form, the CDR3 reads TGTGCCAGCAGCACCCCTCAGGGAAAACTGTTTTTT.